The clone carrying this T cell receptor beta chain was seen only a few times. Its target is not known. The data stem from a study of response to subunit inactivated influenza vaccine. Whole-study findings and limits: Each seasonal flu vaccination may recruit only limited new T cells, authors suggested.

TCRdb redid the calling of the RT-PCR reads with MiXCR, one entry per CDR3 protein. The sample has under 200,000 distinct CDR3 sequences, roughly 10% seen once. CDR3 length: 12 amino acids. Trimming took off 3 bases at V and 9 bases at J, with 9 bases between the two ends. In germline, CDR1 is SEHNR, CDR2 FQNEAQ (reference sequence). The TCR was taken from a man in his fifties or sixties who received an inactivated influenza vaccine. The J gene is TRBJ2-1, the V gene TRBV7-9; the D is unclear. The starting material was CD8+ T cells sorted from PBMCs, obtained less than 30 months after vaccination. The CDR3 region has the DNA TGTGCCAGCAGCTTGGGATCGGTTGAGCAGTTCTTC. This encodes CASSLGSVEQFF.